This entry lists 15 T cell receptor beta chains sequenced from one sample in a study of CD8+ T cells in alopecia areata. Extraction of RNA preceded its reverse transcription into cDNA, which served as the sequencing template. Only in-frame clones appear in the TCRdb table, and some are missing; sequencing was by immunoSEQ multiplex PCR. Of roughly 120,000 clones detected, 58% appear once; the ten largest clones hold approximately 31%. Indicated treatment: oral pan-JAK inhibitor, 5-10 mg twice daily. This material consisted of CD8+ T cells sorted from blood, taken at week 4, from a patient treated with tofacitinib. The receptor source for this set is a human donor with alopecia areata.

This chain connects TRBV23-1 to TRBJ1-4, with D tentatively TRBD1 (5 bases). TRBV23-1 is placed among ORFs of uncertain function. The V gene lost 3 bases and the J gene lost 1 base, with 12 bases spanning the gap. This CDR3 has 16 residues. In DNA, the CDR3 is TGCGCCAGCAGTCACCTTGCCGGGGGAACTAATGAAAAACTGTTTTTT. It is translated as CASSHLAGGTNEKLFF.

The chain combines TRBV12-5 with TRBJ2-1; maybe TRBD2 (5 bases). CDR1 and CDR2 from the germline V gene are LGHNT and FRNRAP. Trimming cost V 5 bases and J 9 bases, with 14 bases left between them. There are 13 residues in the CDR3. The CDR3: CASGLTTSAEQFF. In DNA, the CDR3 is TGTGCTAGTGGTCTGACTACCTCGGCTGAGCAGTTCTTC.

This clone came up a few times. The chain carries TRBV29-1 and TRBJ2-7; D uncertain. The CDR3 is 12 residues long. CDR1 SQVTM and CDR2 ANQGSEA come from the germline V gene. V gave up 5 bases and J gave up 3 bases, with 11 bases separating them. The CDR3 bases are TGCAGCGTTTACGAATGGGGCTACGAGCAGTACTTC. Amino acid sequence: CSVYEWGYEQYF.

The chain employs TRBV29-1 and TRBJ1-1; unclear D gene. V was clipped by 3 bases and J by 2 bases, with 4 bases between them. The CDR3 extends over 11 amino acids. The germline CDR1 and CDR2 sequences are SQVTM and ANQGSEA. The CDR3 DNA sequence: TGCAGCGTTGATCCCAACACTGAAGCTTTCTTT. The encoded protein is CSVDPNTEAFF.

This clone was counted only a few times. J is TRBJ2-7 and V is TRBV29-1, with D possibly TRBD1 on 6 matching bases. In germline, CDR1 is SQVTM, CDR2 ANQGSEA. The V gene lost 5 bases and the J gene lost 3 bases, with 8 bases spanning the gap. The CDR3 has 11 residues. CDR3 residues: CSVHRDYEQYF. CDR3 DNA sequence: TGCAGCGTTCACAGGGACTACGAGCAGTACTTC.

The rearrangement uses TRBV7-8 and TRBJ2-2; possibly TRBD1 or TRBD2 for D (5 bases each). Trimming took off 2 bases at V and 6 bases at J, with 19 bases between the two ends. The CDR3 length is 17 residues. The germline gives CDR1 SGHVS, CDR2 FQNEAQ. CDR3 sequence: CASSLNRDALFAGELFF. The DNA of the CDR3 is TGTGCCAGCAGCTTAAACCGGGACGCTCTCTTCGCCGGGGAGCTGTTTTTT.

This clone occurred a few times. CDR3 DNA: TGCGCCAGCAGCTTGGGGGACAGGAGCTCCTACGAGCAGTACTTC. Its protein is CASSLGDRSSYEQYF. The chain uses TRBV5-1 and TRBJ2-7; the match to TRBD1 covers 8 bases. The CDR3 length is 15 residues. The V segment lost 0 bases and the J segment 0 bases; nucleotides outside the gene matches: 2. Germline values: CDR1 SGHRS, CDR2 YFSETQ.

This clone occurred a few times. CDR3 bases: TGTGCCTGGAGTGCGGGACTAGCGGAAAACATTCAGTACTTC. Encoded protein: CAWSAGLAENIQYF. This rearrangement joins TRBV30 to TRBJ2-4; TRBD2 matches 11 bases. The CDR3 length is 14 residues. Germline CDR1 reads GTSNPN; CDR2 reads SVGIG (reference sequence). V shed 1 base and J 5 bases; nucleotides not matched to a gene: 1.

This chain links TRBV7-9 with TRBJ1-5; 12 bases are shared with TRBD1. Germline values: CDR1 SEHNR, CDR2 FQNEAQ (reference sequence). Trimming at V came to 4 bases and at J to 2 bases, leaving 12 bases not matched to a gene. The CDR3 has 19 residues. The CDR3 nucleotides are TGTGCCAGCAGCTCCGACGGGGACAGGGGGCTATGGGGCAATCAGCCCCAGCATTTT. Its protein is CASSSDGDRGLWGNQPQHF.

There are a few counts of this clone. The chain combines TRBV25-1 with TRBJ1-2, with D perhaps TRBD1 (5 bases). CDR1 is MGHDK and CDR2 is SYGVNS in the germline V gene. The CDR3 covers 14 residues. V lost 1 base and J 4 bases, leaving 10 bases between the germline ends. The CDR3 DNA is TGTGCCAGCAGTGAATGGCCGAGGGGCTATGGCTACACCTTC. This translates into CASSEWPRGYGYTF.

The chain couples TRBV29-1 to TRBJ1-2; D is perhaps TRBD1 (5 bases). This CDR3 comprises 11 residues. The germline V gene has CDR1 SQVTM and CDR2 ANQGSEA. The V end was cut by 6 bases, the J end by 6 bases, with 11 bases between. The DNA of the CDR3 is TGCAGCGTCTTCAGGGAGGATGGCTACACCTTC. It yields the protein CSVFREDGYTF.

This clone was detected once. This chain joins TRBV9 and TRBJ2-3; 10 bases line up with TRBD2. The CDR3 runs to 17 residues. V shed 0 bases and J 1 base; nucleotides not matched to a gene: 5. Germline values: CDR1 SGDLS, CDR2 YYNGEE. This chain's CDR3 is CASSVESSGGRTDTQYF. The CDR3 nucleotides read TGTGCCAGCAGCGTAGAGTCTAGCGGGGGCCGCACAGATACGCAGTATTTT.

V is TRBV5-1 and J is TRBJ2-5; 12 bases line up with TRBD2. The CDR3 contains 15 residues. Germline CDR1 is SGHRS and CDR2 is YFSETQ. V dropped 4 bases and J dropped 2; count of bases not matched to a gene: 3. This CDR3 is CASSPGTSGQETQYF. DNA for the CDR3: TGCGCCAGCAGCCCCGGGACTAGCGGGCAAGAGACCCAGTACTTC.

The chain's CDR3 is CAWSVDGGNQPQHF. The CDR3 DNA follows: TGTGCCTGGAGTGTTGATGGGGGTAATCAGCCCCAGCATTTT. The rearrangement links TRBV30 to TRBJ1-5; the D gene is possibly TRBD1 (5 bases). The germline CDR1 and CDR2 sequences are GTSNPN and SVGIG (reference sequence). CDR3 length equals 14 residues. With 0 bases removed from V and 4 bases from J, the gap between germline ends came to 10 bases.

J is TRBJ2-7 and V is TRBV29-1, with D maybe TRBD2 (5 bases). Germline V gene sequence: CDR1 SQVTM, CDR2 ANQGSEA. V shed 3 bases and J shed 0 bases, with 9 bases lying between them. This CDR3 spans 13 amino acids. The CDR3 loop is CSVDGGLSYEQYF. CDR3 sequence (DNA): TGCAGCGTTGACGGAGGACTCTCCTACGAGCAGTACTTC.